The rows below give T cell receptor beta chains drawn from one sample of a study of identical twins. TCRdb reprocessed the 5' RACE reads with MiXCR, giving one entry per CDR3 protein. The sample shows around 690,000 distinct CDR3 sequences, about 20% of them seen only once. The same data also contributed to another study, on T cells expressing NK-cell markers.

The sequenced sample consisted of PBMCs. The receptors shown here come from a woman under 30 in good health. Both conserved end residues are part of each CDR3. Each record gives: V gene, clone size, CDR3 length, D gene, J gene, CDR3 DNA, CDR3 protein. A D gene is named only where the DNA matches it firmly. The size of a clone is reported for some rows only, either as once, few or many, or as a class for expanded clones.

TRBV5-5	.	17	TRBD2	TRBJ2-1	TGTGCCAGCATCCTGGCCAGCGGGGGGGCACTTTACAATGAGCAGTTCTTC	CASILASGGALYNEQFF
TRBV30	few	14	.	TRBJ1-2	TGTGCCTGGAGCGCCCGGGTTCAGTTCTATGGCTACACCTTC	CAWSARVQFYGYTF
TRBV5-7	.	13	.	TRBJ1-4	TGTGCCAGCAGCCGGTCGGGCAATGAAAAACTGTTTTTT	CASSRSGNEKLFF
TRBV6-2/TRBV6-3	many	12	TRBD2	TRBJ2-7	TGTGCCAGCAGCTGGGAGGGGTACGAGCAGTACTTC	CASSWEGYEQYF
TRBV6-5	.	16	TRBD2	TRBJ2-1	TGTGCCAGCAGTTACCGGCTCGAGCGGGGTGGCCGTGAGCAGTTCTTC	CASSYRLERGGREQFF
TRBV5-1	many	14	.	TRBJ1-5	TGCGCCAGCAGCTTGGAGGGGGGTGGTCAGCCCCAGCATTTT	CASSLEGGGQPQHF
TRBV10-3	.	14	TRBD1	TRBJ1-4	TGTGCCACCTCTGGGACAGGCGATAATGAAAAACTGTTTTTT	CATSGTGDNEKLFF
TRBV5-1	.	14	.	TRBJ1-6	TGCGCCAGCAGCTTGGACGGCTTTAATTCACCCCTCCACTTT	CASSLDGFNSPLHF
TRBV6-1	few	13	TRBD1	TRBJ1-1	TGTGCCAGCATCCAGGGGGGACACACTGAAGCTTTCTTT	CASIQGGHTEAFF
TRBV20-1	many	12	TRBD1	TRBJ1-1	TGCAGTGCGAGACAGGGCCCCGGGAGGGCTTTCTTT	CSARQGPGRAFF
TRBV15	.	16	.	TRBJ2-3	TGTGCCACCAGCAGGGGGGGCTCCGTTGGGACAGATACGCAGTATTTT	CATSRGGSVGTDTQYF
TRBV12-3/TRBV12-4	.	13	.	TRBJ1-2	TGTGCCAGCAGTTTGGGGCAGTTCTATGGCTACACCTTC	CASSLGQFYGYTF
TRBV12-3/TRBV12-4	few	16	TRBD2	TRBJ2-2	TGTGCCAGCAGACTGATGGCGGGAGGCCAAAGGGGGGAGCTGTTTTTT	CASRLMAGGQRGELFF
TRBV13	.	15	.	TRBJ2-2	TGTGCCAGCAGCCGAGAGGACAGGAACACCGGGGAGCTGTTTTTT	CASSREDRNTGELFF
TRBV20-1	few	14	TRBD2	TRBJ2-7	TGCAGTGCTAGGGCCCCCGGGACTAGCTACGAGCAGTACTTC	CSARAPGTSYEQYF
TRBV11-2	once	16	TRBD2	TRBJ2-5	TGTGCCAGCAGCTCCCTTGTTGCGGGGGGCGTCAAGACCCAGTACTTC	CASSSLVAGGVKTQYF
TRBV20-1	many	10	.	TRBJ1-1	TGCAGTGCTAGGAACACTGAAGCTTTCTTT	CSARNTEAFF
TRBV10-3	.	14	TRBD1	TRBJ1-1	TGTGCCATCAGGTCGGGGCAGGGGGGCACTGAAGCTTTCTTT	CAIRSGQGGTEAFF
TRBV29-1	few	12	.	TRBJ2-3	TGCAGCGTGTTAGCGGACACAGATACGCAGTATTTT	CSVLADTDTQYF
TRBV25-1	.	14	.	TRBJ1-5	TGTGCCAGCAGTGAATTGGCAGGTGGTCAGCCCCAGCATTTT	CASSELAGGQPQHF
TRBV5-1	few	14	.	TRBJ2-7	TGCGCCAGCAGCTTTGGAGGGGTCAGCTACGAGCAGTACTTC	CASSFGGVSYEQYF
TRBV20-1	many	12	.	TRBJ2-7	TGCAGTGCTAGCCCTCTTGGTAGGGAGCAGTACTTC	CSASPLGREQYF
TRBV24-1	few	15	TRBD1	TRBJ2-5	TGTGCCACCAGTGATTCCACAGGGGGCTGGGAGACCCAGTACTTC	CATSDSTGGWETQYF